A selection of T cell receptor beta chains follows, all from one sample in a study of cytomegalovirus exposure and HLA in healthy donors. Some clones are missing from TCRdb's copy, which holds only in-frame ones; the method was immunoSEQ multiplex PCR. The sample yields tens of thousands of clones, roughly 92% seen once. The sample consisted of PBMCs. The receptors were gathered from a woman between 18 and 29 years old in good health and CMV-seronegative. The CDR3 runs from the conserved cysteine through the conserved F or W. The D gene is left open where the match is weak. Some rows mark clone size as missing; the rest say once, few, many or name a class of expanded clone.

.,TRBV9,.,TRBJ1-6,TGTGCCAGCAGCGTAGAGCCTAGGAGTGTTTCGAATTCACCCCTCCACTTT,CASSVEPRSVSNSPLHF
.,TRBV9,.,TRBJ1-1,TGTGCCAGCAGCACAGGGCATCTAGAAGCTTTCTTT,CASSTGHLEAFF
.,TRBV4-1,.,TRBJ1-3,TGCGCCAGCAGCCAAAAACAGGGAAACACCATATATTTT,CASSQKQGNTIYF
.,TRBV18,.,TRBJ2-5,TGTGCCAGCCTACAGAGTTACCAAGAGACCCAGTACTTC,CASLQSYQETQYF
.,TRBV29-1,.,TRBJ2-7,TGCAGCGTTGATAGGGGGACAAAAACCACCGAGCAGTACTTC,CSVDRGTKTTEQYF
.,TRBV5-1,TRBD1,TRBJ2-1,TGCGCCAGCAGCTTAATGACAGGGGAGGCCTACAATGAGCAGTTCTTC,CASSLMTGEAYNEQFF
.,TRBV7-9,.,TRBJ1-1,TGTGCCAGCAAGCCCCCGGGGGGCACTGAAGCTTTCTTT,CASKPPGGTEAFF
.,TRBV10-3,TRBD2,TRBJ2-1,TGTGCCATCAGTGTCGGTCGGGGGGTGGTCAATGAGCAGTTCTTC,CAISVGRGVVNEQFF
.,TRBV7-3,TRBD2,TRBJ2-3,TGTGCCAGCAGCTTAAGAGCGGGGGGACGGTTCAGCACAGATACGCAGTATTTT,CASSLRAGGRFSTDTQYF
.,TRBV16,.,TRBJ1-1,TGTGCCAGCAGCCAAACCCAGGGGATCGCCACTGAAGCTTTCTTT,CASSQTQGIATEAFF
.,TRBV11-2,.,TRBJ1-1,TGTGCCAGCAGCTTTTTCCGGGACACTGAAGCTTTCTTT,CASSFFRDTEAFF
.,TRBV19,.,TRBJ2-7,TGTGCCAGTAGCATCTCCCACATATACGAGCAGTACTTC,CASSISHIYEQYF
.,TRBV7-9,.,TRBJ1-1,TGTGCCAGCTCCTATAAGTCGACAGGGAACACTGAAGCTTTCTTT,CASSYKSTGNTEAFF
.,TRBV28,.,TRBJ1-6,TGTGCCAGCAGTTTATGGGGAGAAAGGGATTCACCCCTCCACTTT,CASSLWGERDSPLHF
.,TRBV19,.,TRBJ1-2,TGTGCCAGTATTAGTACTAACTATGGCTACACCTTC,CASISTNYGYTF
few,TRBV6-5,.,TRBJ1-6,TGTGCCAGCAGTCGACAGATATTGGATTCACCCCTCCACTTT,CASSRQILDSPLHF
few,TRBV4-1,TRBD1,TRBJ1-6,TGCGCCAGCAGCCAAGCAGGGGGCGCATCACCCCTCCACTTT,CASSQAGGASPLHF
.,TRBV4-1,.,TRBJ1-2,TGCGCCAGCAGCTCACCGGGGACTAACTATGGCTACACCTTC,CASSSPGTNYGYTF
.,TRBV4-3,.,TRBJ2-7,TGCGCCAGCAGCTACCGGGACTCTTTGGCCTACGAGCAGTACTTC,CASSYRDSLAYEQYF
.,TRBV7-7,TRBD2,TRBJ2-1,TGTGCTAGCAGCCCGGGGGCGGGGGGCCACAATGAGCAGTTCTTC,CASSPGAGGHNEQFF
.,TRBV6-6,.,TRBJ1-2,TGTGCCAGCAGTTATATGGGGGGCTATGGCTACACCTTC,CASSYMGGYGYTF
.,TRBV11-2,TRBD1,TRBJ2-7,TGTGCCAGCAGTCTGCTAGGGACAGCGCCTTTCTACGAGCAGTACTTC,CASSLLGTAPFYEQYF
few,TRBV28,.,TRBJ1-5,TGTGCCAGCAGTTTCAAACAGCCCCAGCATTTT,CASSFKQPQHF
once,TRBV4-1,.,TRBJ1-2,TGCGCCAGCAGCTCTAACCAGGGGGGCTACACCTTC,CASSSNQGGYTF
.,TRBV2,.,TRBJ2-3,TGTGCCAGCAGTGAGAGGGGGGGGCAGGATACGCAGTATTTT,CASSERGGQDTQYF
once,TRBV10-3,TRBD1,TRBJ2-1,TGTGCCACCCGAACCGACAGGGGTGGAGTGAATGAGCAGTTCTTC,CATRTDRGGVNEQFF
.,TRBV5-1,TRBD2,TRBJ2-5,TGCGCCAGCAGCGGGGGGGGACTAGCGGGGCAAGAGACCCAGTACTTC,CASSGGGLAGQETQYF
.,TRBV6-1,.,TRBJ2-5,TGTGCCAGCAGTGAGGCGGGACTCTTCCAAGAGACCCAGTACTTC,CASSEAGLFQETQYF
.,TRBV6-5,.,TRBJ1-2,TGTGCCAGCAGCGCAGGGGTCAACTATGGCTACACCTTC,CASSAGVNYGYTF
.,TRBV20-1,TRBD1,TRBJ1-2,TGCAGTGCTAGCCGGGACAGATTC,CSASRDRF
few,TRBV19,.,TRBJ2-2,TGTGCCAGTAGTATAAGTCGAGTTGTCACCGGGGAGCTGTTTTTT,CASSISRVVTGELFF
.,TRBV9,TRBD1,TRBJ1-1,TGTGCCAGCAGCGTAGAAGGTTCGGCGCCAGGGGGAGCGGCTGAAGCTTTCTTT,CASSVEGSAPGGAAEAFF
.,TRBV5-6,.,TRBJ1-3,TGTGCCAGCAGCTTGAGTTGGCAGACTGGAAACACCATATATTTT,CASSLSWQTGNTIYF
.,TRBV28,.,TRBJ2-3,TGTGCCAGCACCGGGGTAGATACGCAGTATTTT,CASTGVDTQYF
.,TRBV11-2,TRBD2,TRBJ2-1,TGTGCCAGCAGCTTAGACGGGGGGGTCTACAATGAGCAGTTCTTC,CASSLDGGVYNEQFF